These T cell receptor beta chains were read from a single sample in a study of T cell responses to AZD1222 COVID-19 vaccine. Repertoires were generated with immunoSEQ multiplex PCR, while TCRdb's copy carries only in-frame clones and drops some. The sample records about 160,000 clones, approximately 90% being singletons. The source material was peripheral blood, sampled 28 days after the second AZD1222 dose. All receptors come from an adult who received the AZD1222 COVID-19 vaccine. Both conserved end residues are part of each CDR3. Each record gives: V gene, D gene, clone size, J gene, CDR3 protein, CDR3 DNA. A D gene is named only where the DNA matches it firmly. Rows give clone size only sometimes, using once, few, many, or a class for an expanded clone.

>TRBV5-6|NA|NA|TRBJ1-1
CASSRDGAAFF
TGTGCCAGCAGCAGGGACGGGGCAGCTTTCTTT
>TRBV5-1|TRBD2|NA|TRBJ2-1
CASSLATGTSETYNEQFF
TGCGCCAGCAGCTTGGCAACCGGGACTAGCGAGACCTACAATGAGCAGTTCTTC
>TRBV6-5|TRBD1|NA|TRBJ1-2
CASSYSYRGQGYTF
TGTGCCAGCAGTTACTCATACAGGGGGCAAGGCTACACCTTC
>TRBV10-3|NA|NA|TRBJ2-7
CAISESARYEQYF
TGTGCCATCAGTGAATCGGCAAGGTACGAGCAGTACTTC
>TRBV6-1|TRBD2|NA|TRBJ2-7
CASSEASGLATYEQYF
TGTGCCAGCAGTGAAGCTTCGGGACTAGCTACCTACGAGCAGTACTTC
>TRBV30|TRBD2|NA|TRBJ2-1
CAWSGGTSFFF
TGTGCCTGGAGCGGGGGGACTAGCTTCTTCTTC
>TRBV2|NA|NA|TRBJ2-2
CASSVRGNTGELFF
TGTGCCAGCAGTGTCCGGGGGAACACCGGGGAGCTGTTTTTT
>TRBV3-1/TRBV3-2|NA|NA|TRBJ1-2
CASTLRGGYGYTF
TGTGCCAGCACCCTAAGAGGAGGCTATGGCTACACCTTC
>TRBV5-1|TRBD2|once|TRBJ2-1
CASSLSGLAAGEQFF
TGCGCCAGCAGCTTATCGGGACTAGCGGCCGGGGAGCAGTTCTTC
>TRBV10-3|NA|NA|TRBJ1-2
CAISDGQPTDGYTF
TGTGCCATCAGTGATGGGCAGCCTACTGATGGCTACACCTTC
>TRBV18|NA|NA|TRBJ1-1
CASSPRSGDTEAFF
TGTGCCAGCTCACCACGTTCAGGGGACACTGAAGCTTTCTTT
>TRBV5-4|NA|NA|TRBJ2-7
CASSSYRDYEQYF
TGTGCCAGCAGCTCCTACCGGGACTACGAGCAGTACTTC
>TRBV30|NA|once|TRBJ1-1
CAWTTGQRNTEAFF
TGTGCCTGGACCACGGGACAAAGGAACACTGAAGCTTTCTTT
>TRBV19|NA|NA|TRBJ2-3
CASSITGADTQYF
TGTGCCAGTAGTATAACGGGAGCAGATACGCAGTATTTT
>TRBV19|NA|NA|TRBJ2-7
CASSTQLPYEQYF
TGTGCCAGTAGTACCCAGCTCCCCTACGAGCAGTACTTC
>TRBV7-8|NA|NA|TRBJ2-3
CASSPTSTDTQYF
TGTGCCAGCAGCCCTACTAGCACAGATACGCAGTATTTT
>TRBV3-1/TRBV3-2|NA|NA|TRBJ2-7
CASSPRGASASYEQYF
TGTGCCAGCAGCCCCCGAGGGGCTAGCGCCTCCTACGAGCAGTACTTC
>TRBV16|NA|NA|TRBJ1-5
CASSQSSTVLSNQPQHF
TGTGCCAGCAGCCAATCCTCGACAGTTCTTAGCAATCAGCCCCAGCATTTT
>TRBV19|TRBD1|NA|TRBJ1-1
CASREPGQKLNTEAFF
TGTGCCAGTAGGGAACCGGGACAGAAGTTGAACACTGAAGCTTTCTTT
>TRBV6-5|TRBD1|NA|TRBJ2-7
CASRVTGGGSYEQYF
TGTGCCAGCAGGGTAACAGGGGGTGGATCCTACGAGCAGTACTTC
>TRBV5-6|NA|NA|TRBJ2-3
CASSFVEVITDTQYF
TGTGCCAGCAGCTTTGTCGAGGTGATTACAGATACGCAGTATTTT
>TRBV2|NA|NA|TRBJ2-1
CASKGGYNEQFF
TGTGCCAGCAAGGGCGGATACAATGAGCAGTTCTTC
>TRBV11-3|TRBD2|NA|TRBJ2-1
CASSGGAGNNEQFF
TGTGCCAGCTCCGGGGGAGCGGGGAACAATGAGCAGTTCTTC
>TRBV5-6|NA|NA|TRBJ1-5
CASSLVGDPNQPQHF
TGTGCCAGCAGCTTAGTAGGGGATCCCAATCAGCCCCAGCATTTT
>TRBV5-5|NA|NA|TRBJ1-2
CASSSGPANYGYTF
TGTGCCAGCAGCTCCGGACCGGCTAACTATGGCTACACCTTC
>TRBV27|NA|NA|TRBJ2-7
CASSVDRDSYEQYF
TGTGCCAGCAGTGTCGACAGAGATTCCTACGAGCAGTACTTC
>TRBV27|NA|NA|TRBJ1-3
CASSRTLGNTIYF
TGTGCCAGCAGTCGGACCCTTGGAAACACCATATATTTT
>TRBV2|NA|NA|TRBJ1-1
CASTSTGGAFF
TGTGCCAGCACTTCCACCGGTGGAGCTTTCTTT
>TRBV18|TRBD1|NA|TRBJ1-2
CASSPAQGARISYGYTF
TGTGCCAGCTCACCAGCACAGGGGGCGCGAATTAGCTATGGCTACACCTTC
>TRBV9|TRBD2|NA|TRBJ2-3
CASSGTGGPGTDTQYF
TGTGCCAGCAGCGGAACGGGAGGGCCGGGCACAGATACGCAGTATTTT
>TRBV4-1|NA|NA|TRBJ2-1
CASSQERLRSNDEQFF
TGCGCCAGCAGCCAAGAACGACTAAGGAGCAATGATGAGCAGTTCTTC
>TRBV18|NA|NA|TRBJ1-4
CASSQAEGNEKLFF
TGTGCCAGCTCCCAGGCAGAGGGCAATGAAAAACTGTTTTTT
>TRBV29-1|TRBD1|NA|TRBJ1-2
CSAGEGTAPPLTF
TGCAGCGCGGGGGAGGGGACAGCTCCACCCTTAACCTTC
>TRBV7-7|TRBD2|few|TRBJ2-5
CASSLGLAGGETQYF
TGTGCCAGCAGCTTGGGACTAGCGGGGGGAGAGACCCAGTACTTC
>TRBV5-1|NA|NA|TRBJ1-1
CASSFRVGAEAFF
TGCGCCAGCAGCTTTCGCGTAGGGGCTGAAGCTTTCTTT
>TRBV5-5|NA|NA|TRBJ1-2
CASSLRPSTNYGYTF
TGTGCCAGCAGCTTGAGGCCGAGTACTAACTATGGCTACACCTTC
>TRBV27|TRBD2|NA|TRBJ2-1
CASSHGTSGINEQFF
TGTGCCAGCAGTCACGGGACTAGCGGGATCAATGAGCAGTTCTTC
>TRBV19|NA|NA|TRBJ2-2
CASSISRLNTGELFF
TGTGCCAGTAGTATTTCCAGATTAAACACCGGGGAGCTGTTTTTT
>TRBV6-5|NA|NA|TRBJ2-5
CASSYTQTETQYF
TGTGCCAGCAGTTACACACAGACAGAGACCCAGTACTTC
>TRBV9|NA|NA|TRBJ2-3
CASSVRPKPSTDTQYF
TGTGCCAGCAGCGTCCGCCCCAAGCCTAGCACAGATACGCAGTATTTT
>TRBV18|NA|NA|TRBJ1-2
CASSARLYGYTF
TGTGCCAGCTCAGCAAGGCTCTATGGCTACACCTTC
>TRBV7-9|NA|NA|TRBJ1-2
CASSLAPETEANYGYTF
TGTGCCAGCAGCTTAGCGCCGGAGACTGAAGCTAACTATGGCTACACCTTC
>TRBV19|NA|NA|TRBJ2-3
CASSNQVIRTDTQYF
TGTGCCAGTAGTAATCAGGTGATTCGCACAGATACGCAGTATTTT
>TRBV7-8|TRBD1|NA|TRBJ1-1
CASSSLTAGGTEAFF
TGTGCCAGCAGCTCTCTAACCGCAGGGGGCACTGAAGCTTTCTTT
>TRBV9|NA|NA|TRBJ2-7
CASSAPLGSNSLEQYF
TGTGCCAGCAGCGCCCCCCTGGGGTCGAATAGTCTTGAGCAGTACTTC
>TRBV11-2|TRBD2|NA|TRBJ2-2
CASSLGLAGNTGELFF
TGTGCCAGCAGCTTAGGTCTAGCGGGGAACACCGGGGAGCTGTTTTTT
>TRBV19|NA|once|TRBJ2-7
CASSTGYEQYF
TGTGCCAGTAGTACAGGCTACGAGCAGTACTTC
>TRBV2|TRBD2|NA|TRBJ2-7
CASSEAGGPFNEQYF
TGTGCCAGCAGTGAAGCGGGAGGGCCGTTCAACGAGCAGTACTTC
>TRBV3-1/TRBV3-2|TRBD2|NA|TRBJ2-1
CASSQDGRSYNEQFF
TGTGCCAGCAGCCAAGACGGGAGGTCCTACAATGAGCAGTTCTTC
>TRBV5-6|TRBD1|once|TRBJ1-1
CASSLQGGTEAFF
TGTGCCAGCAGCTTACAGGGGGGCACTGAAGCTTTCTTT
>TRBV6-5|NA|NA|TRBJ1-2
CASRVNRNYGYTF
TGTGCCAGCAGAGTGAATCGAAACTATGGCTACACCTTC
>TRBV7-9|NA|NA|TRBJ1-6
CASSYYTSYDSPLHF
TGTGCCAGCAGCTATTATACCTCGTACGATTCACCCCTCCACTTT
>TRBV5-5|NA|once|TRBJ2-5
CASSPGGSWASTKETQYF
TGTGCCAGCAGCCCTGGGGGTAGTTGGGCCAGCACCAAAGAGACCCAGTACTTC
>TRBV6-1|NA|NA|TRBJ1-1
CASSDGTRGDWDTEAFF
TGTGCCAGCAGTGACGGAACTCGAGGGGATTGGGACACTGAAGCTTTCTTT
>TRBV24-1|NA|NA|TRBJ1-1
CATRGSRGGTEAFF
TGTGCCACCAGAGGATCGAGGGGCGGCACTGAAGCTTTCTTT
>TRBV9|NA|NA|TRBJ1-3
CASSSGHSSGNTIYF
TGTGCCAGCAGTTCGGGACACAGCTCTGGAAACACCATATATTTT
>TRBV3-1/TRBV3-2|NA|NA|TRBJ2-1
CASSPVSYNEQFF
TGTGCCAGCAGCCCAGTTTCCTACAATGAGCAGTTCTTC
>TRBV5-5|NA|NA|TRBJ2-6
CASSLRTPSSGANVLTF
TGTGCCAGCAGCTTACGGACACCTAGCTCTGGGGCCAACGTCCTGACTTTC
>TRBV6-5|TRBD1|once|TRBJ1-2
CASSQPGQVYGYTF
TGTGCCAGCAGCCAACCGGGACAGGTCTATGGCTACACCTTC
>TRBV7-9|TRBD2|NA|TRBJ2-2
CASSPKAGGPTGELFF
TGTGCCAGCAGCCCCAAAGCGGGAGGGCCAACCGGGGAGCTGTTTTTT